The sequence of this T cell receptor beta chain was determined in a study of blood T cell repertoires in COVID-19. Germline V CDR1 and CDR2: SNHLY, FYNNEI. Trimming removed 5 bases from V and 0 bases from J; junction bases left unmatched: 6. The CDR3 is 16 amino acids. Produced via immunoSEQ multiplex PCR; TCRdb's table is partial and in-frame only. The sample gives 70,000 to 100,000 clones, roughly 90% of which show up once; approximately 2.6% is in the top ten. The TCR comes from a man aged 45-60 years with COVID-19, enrolled during active disease. This chain joins TRBV2 and TRBJ1-1; 10 nucleotides align to TRBD1. The sequenced sample consisted of peripheral blood. The DNA of the CDR3 is TGTGCCAGCAGTCCCTCGGGACAGGGGTTGAACACTGAAGCTTTCTTT. Translated: CASSPSGQGLNTEAFF.